This T cell receptor (beta chain) was profiled in a study of T cell repertoires in cytomegalovirus infection. As for the study in general: CMV infection plus the matching HLA type was flagged by public TCR beta signatures.

Study outcomes and limitations: Individuals carrying CMV plus the relevant HLA were identified by cumulative frequency of public TCR beta families.

This clonotype has ten or more counts. Its antigen is not identified. TCRdb redid the calling of the reads with MiXCR, one entry per CDR3 protein. Of 480,000 or so distinct CDR3 sequences listed, around 10% were seen once; the top ten hold about a tenth. Trimming took 4 bases from V and 5 from J, leaving 14 bases between them. Germline V lookup: CDR1 LNHDA, CDR2 SQIVND (reference sequence). This CDR3 is built from 14 residues. The sample comprised PBMCs. The chain is built from TRBV19 and TRBJ1-1; no clear D gene. The receptor was isolated from a human donor in good health (CMV status not recorded). Some clones in this sample may be carry-over from other donors' samples. The CDR3 sequence: CASSRGRSSTEAFF. CDR3 in DNA: TGTGCCAGTAGTAGAGGCCGAAGTTCGACTGAAGCTTTCTTT.